This T cell receptor (beta chain) came from a study of cytomegalovirus exposure and HLA in healthy donors. Findings and caveats of the study: The Asian-associated ancestry cluster reportedly had fewer N-insertions than the approximately 670-donor mean in a later analysis.

Vbeta (60) and Jbeta (13) primers were used in the PCR. The method was immunoSEQ multiplex PCR; TCRdb's version includes in-frame clones alone and lacks a portion of them. The sample totals 65,000 to 85,000 clones; its top ten clones hold approximately 1.6%. On this clone: Its matching antigen is unknown.

The TCR sequence derives from a woman aged 25 to 39 in good health and CMV-seronegative. The sample consisted of PBMCs.

The CDR3 sequence: CASSPGASEPQHF. The DNA of the CDR3 is TGTGCCAGCTCACCAGGGGCCAGCGAGCCCCAGCATTTT. V and J are TRBV18 and TRBJ1-5, with D possibly matching TRBD1 (5 bases). The germline CDR1 and CDR2 sequences are KGHSH and LQKENI. Trimming removed 2 bases from V and 8 bases from J, with 10 bases in between. CDR3 length: 13 residues.